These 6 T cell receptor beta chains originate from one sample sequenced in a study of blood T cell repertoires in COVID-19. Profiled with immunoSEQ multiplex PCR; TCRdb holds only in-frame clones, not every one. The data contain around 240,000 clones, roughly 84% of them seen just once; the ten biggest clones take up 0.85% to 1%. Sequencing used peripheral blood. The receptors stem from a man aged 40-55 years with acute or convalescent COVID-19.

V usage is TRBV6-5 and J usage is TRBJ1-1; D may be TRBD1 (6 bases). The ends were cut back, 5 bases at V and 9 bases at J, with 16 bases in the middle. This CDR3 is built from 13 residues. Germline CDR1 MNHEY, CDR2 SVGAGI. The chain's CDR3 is CASSLTDSRKAFF. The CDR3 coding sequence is TGTGCCAGCAGTCTTACGGACAGTAGGAAAGCTTTCTTT.

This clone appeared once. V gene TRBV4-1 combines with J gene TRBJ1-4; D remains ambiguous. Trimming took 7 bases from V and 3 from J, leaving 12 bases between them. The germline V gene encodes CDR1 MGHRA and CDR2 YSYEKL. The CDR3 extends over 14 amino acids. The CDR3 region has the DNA TGCGCCAGCAAGCGGGCGCCGTCTAATGAAAAACTGTTTTTT. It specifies CASKRAPSNEKLFF.

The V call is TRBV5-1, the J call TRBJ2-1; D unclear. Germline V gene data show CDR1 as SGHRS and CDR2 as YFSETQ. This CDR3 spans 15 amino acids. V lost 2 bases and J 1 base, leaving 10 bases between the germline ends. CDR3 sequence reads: CASSFLFVSYNEQFF. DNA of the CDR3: TGCGCCAGCAGCTTTCTTTTCGTTTCCTACAATGAGCAGTTCTTC.

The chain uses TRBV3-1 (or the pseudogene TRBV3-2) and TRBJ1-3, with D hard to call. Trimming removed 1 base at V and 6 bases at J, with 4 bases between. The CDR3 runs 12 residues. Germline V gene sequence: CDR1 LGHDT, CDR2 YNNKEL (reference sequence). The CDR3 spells CASSQVQNTIYF. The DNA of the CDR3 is TGTGCCAGCAGCCAAGTACAAAACACCATATATTTT.

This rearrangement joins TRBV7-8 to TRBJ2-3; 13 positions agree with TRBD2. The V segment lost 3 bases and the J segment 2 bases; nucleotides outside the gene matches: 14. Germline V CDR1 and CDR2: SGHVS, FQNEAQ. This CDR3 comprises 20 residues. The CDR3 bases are TGTGCCAGCAGCTTCCGACTCTGGACTAGCGGGGGCCTAGACACAGATACGCAGTATTTT. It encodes CASSFRLWTSGGLDTDTQYF.

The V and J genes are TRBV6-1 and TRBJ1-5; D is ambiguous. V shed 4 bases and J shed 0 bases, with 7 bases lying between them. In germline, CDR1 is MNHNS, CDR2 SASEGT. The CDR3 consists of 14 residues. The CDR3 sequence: CASSAPYSNQPQHF. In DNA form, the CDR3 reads TGTGCCAGCAGTGCTCCCTATAGCAATCAGCCCCAGCATTTT.